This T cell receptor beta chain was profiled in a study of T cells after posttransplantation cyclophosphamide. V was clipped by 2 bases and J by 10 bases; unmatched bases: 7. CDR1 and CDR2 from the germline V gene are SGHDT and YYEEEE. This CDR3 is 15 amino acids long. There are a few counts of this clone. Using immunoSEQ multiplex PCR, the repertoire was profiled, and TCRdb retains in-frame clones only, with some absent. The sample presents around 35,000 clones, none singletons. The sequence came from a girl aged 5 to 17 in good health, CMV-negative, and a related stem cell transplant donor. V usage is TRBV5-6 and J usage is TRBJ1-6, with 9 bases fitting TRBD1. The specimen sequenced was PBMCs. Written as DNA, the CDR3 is TGTGCCAGCAGCTTAGCCGGGACAGGGCACTCACCCCTCCACTTT. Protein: CASSLAGTGHSPLHF.